Below, 24 T cell receptor beta chains from the same sample are listed, as sequenced in a study of shared clonotypes between healthy human individuals. The data were produced by immunoSEQ multiplex PCR, yet TCRdb's version contains in-frame clones alone and is incomplete. Among fewer than 400,000 clones, roughly 70% were seen once, and the ten largest hold 9% to 12%. The specimen sequenced was memory CD4+ T cells sorted from blood. Described subset: CD45RA-negative fraction. The receptors stem from a man younger than 45 in good health.

This clone was counted between two and nine times. The V call is TRBV5-5, the J call TRBJ2-1, with D hard to call. V shed 3 bases and J shed 9 bases, with 13 bases lying between them. This CDR3 contains 13 residues. Germline CDR1 and CDR2: SGHKS and YYEKEE (reference sequence). CDR3: CASSYLSVGEQFF. In DNA form, the CDR3 reads TGTGCCAGCAGCTATCTTTCCGTTGGTGAGCAGTTCTTC. The complete variable domain, with remaining parts taken from reference TRBV5-5 and TRBJ2-1, reads DAGVTQSPTHLIKTRGQQVTLRCSPISGHKSVSWYQQVLGQGPQFIFQYYEKEERGRGNFPDRFSARQFPNYSSELNVNALLLGDSALYLCASSYLSVGEQFFGPGTRLTVL.

This clone was counted a few times. The chain links TRBV7-6 to TRBJ1-1; perhaps TRBD1 as D (6 bases). CDR3 length: 15 residues. The V gene's germline CDR1 is SGHVS and CDR2 FNYEAQ. V lost 4 bases to trimming and J lost 2 bases, with 14 bases between them. The CDR3 loop reads CASSYQTGTNTEAFF. The CDR3 nucleotides are TGTGCCAGCAGCTACCAGACAGGAACAAACACTGAAGCTTTCTTT.

This clone was seen once. This chain links TRBV6-5 with TRBJ1-1; the D is unclear. This CDR3 has 13 residues. V gave up 9 bases and J gave up 0 bases, with 11 bases separating them. In germline, CDR1 is MNHEY, CDR2 SVGAGI. DNA of the CDR3: TGTGCCAGTCTAGGGCCGGTGAACACTGAAGCTTTCTTT. It specifies CASLGPVNTEAFF.

This clone was seen only a few times. The chain links TRBV27 to TRBJ2-7, with D possibly TRBD2 on 6 matching bases. V was trimmed by 11 bases and J by 1 base, leaving 18 bases between them. The CDR3 contains 14 residues. The germline V gene has CDR1 MNHEY and CDR2 SMNVEV (reference sequence). The CDR3 loop reads CAPTLDYPSYEQYF. In nucleotides, the CDR3 is TGTGCCCCCACCCTGGACTACCCTTCCTACGAGCAGTACTTC.

V gene TRBV25-1 combines with J gene TRBJ1-2; D gene unclear. Germline lookup yields CDR1 MGHDK and CDR2 SYGVNS. This CDR3 has 13 amino acids. Deletions cut 2 bases from V and 8 bases from J, with 12 bases between. The CDR3 bases are TGTGCCAGCAGTGAACCCGGCCAGTCGGGCTACACCTTC. Its translation is CASSEPGQSGYTF.

The gene calls are TRBV5-6 and TRBJ1-1, with D hard to call. The CDR3 runs 12 residues. Trimming cost V 2 bases and J 6 bases, with 8 bases left between them. In germline, CDR1 is SGHDT, CDR2 YYEEEE. CDR3 coding DNA: TGTGCCAGCAGCTTCTCGGGCTCTGAAGCTTTCTTT. Residues: CASSFSGSEAFF.

The chain has TRBV25-1 and TRBJ1-3, with 8 bases matching TRBD1. CDR1 is MGHDK, CDR2 SYGVNS, per germline. V was clipped by 5 bases and J by 0 bases; unmatched bases: 9. This CDR3 is built from 17 residues. CDR3 residues: CASSNQPGGPSGNTIYF. The CDR3 DNA follows: TGTGCCAGCAGTAACCAACCAGGGGGCCCCTCTGGAAACACCATATATTTT.

The sample holds many counts of this clone. This chain uses TRBV6-5 with TRBJ1-2; D is unresolved. V was shortened by 6 bases and J by 7 bases, with 6 bases between the two germline ends. Germline loops: CDR1 MNHEY, CDR2 SVGAGI. The CDR3 is 10 amino acids. CDR3 in amino acids: CASRRFGYTF. CDR3 nucleotides: TGTGCCAGCAGGAGGTTTGGCTACACCTTC.

This rearrangement joins TRBV5-6 to TRBJ2-2, with a weak D call TRBD2 (7 bases). The ends were cut back, 3 bases at V and 1 base at J, with 16 bases in the middle. This CDR3 region has 17 residues. The germline V gene has CDR1 SGHDT and CDR2 YYEEEE. The CDR3 protein is CASSSRGATRNTGELFF. The CDR3 bases are TGTGCCAGCAGCTCACGGGGGGCTACTCGGAACACCGGGGAGCTGTTTTTT.

The V gene is TRBV7-2, the J gene TRBJ2-7; TRBD2 aligns across 8 bases. The J segment lost 1 base and the V segment lost 5 bases, leaving 4 bases of the junction unmatched. The germline gives CDR1 SGHTA, CDR2 FQGNSA. The CDR3 length is 14 residues. CDR3 nucleotides: TGTGCCAGCAGCAATAGCGGGGCTTCCTACGAGCAGTACTTC. It encodes CASSNSGASYEQYF.

V usage is TRBV5-1 and J usage is TRBJ1-3; TRBD1 agrees at 7 bases. J was trimmed by 3 bases and V by 2 bases; bases with no gene match: 2. CDR1 and CDR2 (germline): SGHRS, YFSETQ. This CDR3 comprises 14 residues. CDR3 in DNA: TGCGCCAGCAGCTTCCGACAGGGTGGAAACACCATATATTTT. This codes for CASSFRQGGNTIYF.

This clone showed up just a few times. This sequence joins TRBV28 and TRBJ1-1; 7 nucleotides agree with TRBD1. V dropped 6 bases and J dropped 12; count of bases not matched to a gene: 7. The V gene's germline CDR1 is MDHEN and CDR2 SYDVKM. CDR3 length: 11 residues. The CDR3 DNA sequence: TGTGCCAGCAGGCTAGACAGGGTGACTTTCTTT. It yields the protein CASRLDRVTFF. The variable domain in full, with the rest retrieved from reference TRBV28 and TRBJ1-1, is DVKVTQSSRYLVKRTGEKVFLECVQDMDHENMFWYRQDPGLGLRLIYFSYDVKMKEKGDIPEGYSVSREKKERFSLILESASTNQTSMYLCASRLDRVTFFGQGTRLTVV.

The chain is built from TRBV19 and TRBJ1-1; D uncertain. Germline V gene lookup returns CDR1 LNHDA and CDR2 SQIVND (reference sequence). Deletions cut 0 bases from V and 6 bases from J, with 11 bases between. The CDR3 is 14 amino acids. The CDR3 coding sequence is TGTGCCAGTAGTATAGAACGGGCGGCCCCTGAAGCTTTCTTT. Protein sequence: CASSIERAAPEAFF.

This sequence joins TRBV18 and TRBJ1-1; D may be TRBD1 (5 bases). There are 14 residues in the CDR3. Between the trimmed V and J ends, which lost 3 bases and 7 bases, there was a span of 15 bases. CDR1 is KGHSH, CDR2 LQKENI, per germline. CDR3 DNA sequence: TGTGCCAGCTCACCCCCCGGTCGGGGCAGTGAAGCTTTCTTT. It specifies CASSPPGRGSEAFF. Full variable domain (remainder filled in from reference TRBV18 and TRBJ1-1): NAGVMQNPRHLVRRRGQEARLRCSPMKGHSHVYWYRQLPEEGLKFMVYLQKENIIDESGMPKERFSAEFPKEGPSILRIQQVVRGDSAAYFCASSPPGRGSEAFFGQGTRLTVV.

At least ten counts were recorded for this clone. The gene calls are TRBV15 and TRBJ2-6; D gene uncertain. V lost 0 bases and J 1 base, leaving 4 bases between the germline ends. The CDR3 is 15 residues long. Germline CDR1 and CDR2: LNHNV and YYDKDF (reference sequence). CDR3: CATSRDRSGANVLTF. The DNA for the CDR3 is TGTGCCACCAGCAGAGATCGATCTGGGGCCAACGTCCTGACTTTC.

This CDR3 reads CASKLAGNTGELFF. The CDR3 DNA reads TGCGCCAGCAAACTAGCGGGGAACACCGGGGAGCTGTTTTTT. The chain couples TRBV10-2 to TRBJ2-2, with TRBD2 matching 9 bases. CDR1 is WSHSY and CDR2 is SAAADI in the germline V gene. J lost 1 base, V lost 7 bases, and 1 base had no gene match. The CDR3 is 14 residues long.

The rearrangement links TRBV5-4 to TRBJ2-3, with 7 bases that match TRBD1. The CDR3 runs 17 residues. Germline trimming cut 0 bases from V and 2 bases from J; bases unmatched to any gene: 9. CDR1 and CDR2 from the germline V gene are SGHNT and YYREEE (reference sequence). The CDR3 sequence is CASSLGAKTGFTDTQYF. The CDR3 coding sequence is TGTGCCAGCAGCTTGGGGGCCAAGACAGGGTTCACAGATACGCAGTATTTT.

The chain couples TRBV5-1 to TRBJ1-1, with D unclear. V lost 0 bases and J lost 1, with 10 bases in between. In germline, CDR1 is SGHRS, CDR2 YFSETQ. The CDR3 runs to 15 residues. The CDR3 nucleotides are TGCGCCAGCAGCTTGGATCCCGCGGGGAACACTGAAGCTTTCTTT. Translating gives CASSLDPAGNTEAFF.

The chain couples TRBV18 to TRBJ2-7, with 7 bases fitting TRBD1. The CDR3 loop spans 13 amino acids. Trimming at V came to 5 bases and at J to 2 bases, leaving 3 bases not matched to a gene. CDR1 and CDR2 (germline): KGHSH, LQKENI. CDR3 amino acids: CASSGQVPYEQYF. The DNA of the CDR3 is TGTGCCAGCTCAGGACAGGTCCCCTACGAGCAGTACTTC.

Remarks on this clone: This same CDR3 is encoded by further DNA sequences in the sample. The J gene is TRBJ1-3, the V gene TRBV10-1, with 7 bases identical to TRBD1. Germline CDR1 is WNHNN and CDR2 is SYGVQD (reference sequence). The V gene end was trimmed by 2 bases and the J gene end by 2 bases; junction bases not matched to a gene: 3. The length of the CDR3 is 15 residues. The CDR3 sequence is CASSETGTAGNTIYF. CDR3 DNA sequence: TGCGCCAGCAGTGAGACCGGGACAGCTGGAAACACCATATATTTT.

The V call is TRBV5-1, the J call TRBJ2-2, with a possible D match to TRBD2 (7 bases). V was pared by 1 base and J by 2 bases, with 18 bases between. Germline V gives CDR1 SGHRS, CDR2 YFSETQ. CDR3 length: 18 amino acids. The CDR3: CASSLFAGAIANTGELFF. The DNA for the CDR3 is TGCGCCAGCAGCTTGTTCGCGGGGGCGATAGCTAACACCGGGGAGCTGTTTTTT.

This chain uses TRBV6-5 with TRBJ2-7; D ambiguous. The V and J ends lost 2 bases and 7 bases respectively, with 15 bases between them. From germline, CDR1 is MNHEY and CDR2 SVGAGI. The CDR3 has 14 amino acids. The CDR3 spells CASSYGGVVGEQYF. The DNA of the CDR3 is TGTGCCAGCAGTTACGGTGGGGTCGTGGGAGAGCAGTACTTC.

The chain is built from TRBV5-1 and TRBJ2-1; TRBD2 agrees at 8 bases. After removal of 0 bases from V and 8 bases from J, the junction contained 10 bases not matched to a gene. This CDR3 comprises 16 residues. Germline lookup yields CDR1 SGHRS and CDR2 YFSETQ. The CDR3 sequence: CASSLAKGLVGDEQFF. CDR3 bases: TGCGCCAGCAGCTTGGCTAAGGGACTAGTGGGGGATGAGCAGTTCTTC.

V is TRBV10-2 and J is TRBJ2-1; D is uncertain. CDR1 and CDR2 from the germline V gene are WSHSY and SAAADI. CDR3 length equals 15 residues. V was clipped by 2 bases and J by 3 bases, with 11 bases between them. CDR3 sequence (DNA): TGCGCCAGCAGTGAGATGGTTGGTAACTACAATGAGCAGTTCTTC. This gives the protein CASSEMVGNYNEQFF.